These T cell receptor beta chains were read from a single sample in a study of blood T cell repertoires in COVID-19. TCRdb keeps only in-frame clones here, not all; method: immunoSEQ multiplex PCR. The table includes 55,000 to 80,000 clones, 80% to 90% detected once. Sequenced sample: peripheral blood. These TCRs come from a man older than 75 with acute or convalescent COVID-19. Both conserved end residues are part of each CDR3.

V gene: TRBV30; J gene: TRBJ2-1; CDR3 protein: CAWSVRTSGTSSYNEQFF
V gene: TRBV6-6; J gene: TRBJ1-1; CDR3 protein: CASSYSGGSTEAFF
V gene: TRBV7-8; J gene: TRBJ1-2; CDR3 protein: CASSLWTGGAYGYTF
V gene: TRBV3-1/TRBV3-2; J gene: TRBJ2-2; CDR3 protein: CASSLWDRGNTGELFF
V gene: TRBV5-5; J gene: TRBJ2-7; CDR3 protein: CASSSRQGYEQYF
V gene: TRBV30; J gene: TRBJ1-1; CDR3 protein: CAWSGRRISDPGTEAFF
V gene: TRBV6-5; J gene: TRBJ2-3; CDR3 protein: CASSSPYGGAGDTQYF
V gene: TRBV11-2; J gene: TRBJ2-3; CDR3 protein: CASSRSGGRVSDTQYF
V gene: TRBV7-8; J gene: TRBJ1-1; CDR3 protein: CASSFQGSDTEAFF
V gene: TRBV3-1/TRBV3-2; J gene: TRBJ1-1; CDR3 protein: CASSQAENTEAFF
V gene: TRBV25-1; J gene: TRBJ1-1; CDR3 protein: CASSGPTGSNTEAFF
V gene: TRBV5-5; J gene: TRBJ2-5; CDR3 protein: CASSSLAGEETQYF
V gene: TRBV19; J gene: TRBJ1-2; CDR3 protein: CASRTGLGDYGYTF
V gene: TRBV18; J gene: TRBJ1-2; CDR3 protein: CASSPGTVGNYGYTF
V gene: TRBV6-5; J gene: TRBJ1-5; CDR3 protein: CASRPGQLNQPQHF
V gene: TRBV19; J gene: TRBJ2-4; CDR3 protein: CASSIDLVTVLAKNIQYF
V gene: TRBV7-6; J gene: TRBJ2-1; CDR3 protein: CASSLVQGLAGSEQFF
V gene: TRBV7-2; J gene: TRBJ1-1; CDR3 protein: CASSLQPRNTEAFF
V gene: TRBV9; J gene: TRBJ2-2; CDR3 protein: CASSVRLNTGELFF
V gene: TRBV5-1; J gene: TRBJ2-5; CDR3 protein: CASSTGRTRETQYF
V gene: TRBV5-4; J gene: TRBJ1-4; CDR3 protein: CASSQGTGGFGEKLFF
V gene: TRBV4-1; J gene: TRBJ1-5; CDR3 protein: CASSELGTLDQPQHF
V gene: TRBV19; J gene: TRBJ2-5; CDR3 protein: CASSTGGPETQYF
V gene: TRBV11-1; J gene: TRBJ2-1; CDR3 protein: CASSLGLAGVNEQFF
V gene: TRBV5-1; J gene: TRBJ2-7; CDR3 protein: CASSPTASGNYEQYF
V gene: TRBV5-1; J gene: TRBJ2-7; CDR3 protein: CASKEDRVNEQYF
V gene: TRBV19; J gene: TRBJ2-7; CDR3 protein: CASSTGTGFGEQYF
V gene: TRBV19; J gene: TRBJ1-2; CDR3 protein: CASSPKGQGAQFYGYTF
V gene: TRBV5-1; J gene: TRBJ1-2; CDR3 protein: CASSLGRQGNYGYTF
V gene: TRBV2; J gene: TRBJ1-4; CDR3 protein: CASSYSSVGLFF
V gene: TRBV2; J gene: TRBJ2-5; CDR3 protein: CASAGEGATTQYF
V gene: TRBV9; J gene: TRBJ1-4; CDR3 protein: CASTPSGRANEKLFF
V gene: TRBV6-5; J gene: TRBJ1-5; CDR3 protein: CASSYAGSGNQPQHF
V gene: TRBV5-1; J gene: TRBJ2-7; CDR3 protein: CASSQQGSSYEQYF
V gene: TRBV3-1/TRBV3-2; J gene: TRBJ1-5; CDR3 protein: CASSQGRNQPQHF